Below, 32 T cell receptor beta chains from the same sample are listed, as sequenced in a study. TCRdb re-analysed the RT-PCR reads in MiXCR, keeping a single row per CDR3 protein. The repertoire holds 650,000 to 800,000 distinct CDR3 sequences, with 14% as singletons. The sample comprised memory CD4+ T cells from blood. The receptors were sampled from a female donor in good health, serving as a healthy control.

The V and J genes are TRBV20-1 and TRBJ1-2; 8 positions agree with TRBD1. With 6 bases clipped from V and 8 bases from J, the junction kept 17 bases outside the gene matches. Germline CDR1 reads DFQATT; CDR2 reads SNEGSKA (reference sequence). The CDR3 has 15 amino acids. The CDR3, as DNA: TGCAGTGCCCCCCCGGGCAGGGGGCTAGGGGGGGGCTACACCTTC. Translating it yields CSAPPGRGLGGGYTF.

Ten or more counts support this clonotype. CDR3 nucleotides: TGTGCCAGCAGGTACCGGGACAGGGGGCGTTTTGATTACTACGAGCAGTACTTC. Translating it yields CASRYRDRGRFDYYEQYF. The V and J genes are TRBV6-2 or TRBV6-3 and TRBJ2-7, with 12 bases identical to TRBD1. Germline V gene data show CDR1 as MNHEY and CDR2 as SVGEGT. V lost 6 bases and J lost 3; bases outside the gene matches: 15. The length of the CDR3 is 18 residues.

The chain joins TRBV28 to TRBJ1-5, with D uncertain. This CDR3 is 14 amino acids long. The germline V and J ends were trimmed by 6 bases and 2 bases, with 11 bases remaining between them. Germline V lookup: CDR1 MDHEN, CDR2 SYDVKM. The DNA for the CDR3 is TGTGCCAGCAGATATCTCTGGGGCAATCAGCCCCAGCATTTT. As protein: CASRYLWGNQPQHF.

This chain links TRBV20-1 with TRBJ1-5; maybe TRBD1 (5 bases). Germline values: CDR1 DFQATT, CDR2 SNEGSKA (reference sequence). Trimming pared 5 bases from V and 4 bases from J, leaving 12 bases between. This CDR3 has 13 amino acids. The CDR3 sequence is CSALGGVNQPQHF. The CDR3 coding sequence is TGCAGTGCTCTGGGGGGGGTTAATCAGCCCCAGCATTTT.

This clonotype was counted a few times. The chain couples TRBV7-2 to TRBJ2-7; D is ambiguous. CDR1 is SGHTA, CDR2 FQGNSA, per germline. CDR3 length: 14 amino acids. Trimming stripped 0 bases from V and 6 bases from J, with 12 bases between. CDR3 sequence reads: CASSLAGPRIEQYF. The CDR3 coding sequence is TGTGCCAGCAGCTTAGCCGGGCCCCGAATCGAGCAGTACTTC.

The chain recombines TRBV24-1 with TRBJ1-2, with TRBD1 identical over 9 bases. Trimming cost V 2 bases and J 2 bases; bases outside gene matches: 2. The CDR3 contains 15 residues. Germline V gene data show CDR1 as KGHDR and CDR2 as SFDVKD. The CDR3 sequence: CATSDSGTGNYGYTF. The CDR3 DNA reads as TGTGCCACCAGTGATTCCGGGACAGGGAACTATGGCTACACCTTC.

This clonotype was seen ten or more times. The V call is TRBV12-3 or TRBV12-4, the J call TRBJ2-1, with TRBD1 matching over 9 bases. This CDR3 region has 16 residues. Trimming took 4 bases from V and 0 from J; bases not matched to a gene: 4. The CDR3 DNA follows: TGTGCCAGCAGTTCTCCGGGACAGGGCTCCTACAATGAGCAGTTCTTC. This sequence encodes CASSSPGQGSYNEQFF.

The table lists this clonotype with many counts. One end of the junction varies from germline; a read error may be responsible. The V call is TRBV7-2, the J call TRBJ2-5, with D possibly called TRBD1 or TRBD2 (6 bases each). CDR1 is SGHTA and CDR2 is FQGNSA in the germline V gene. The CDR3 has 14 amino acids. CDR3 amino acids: CASSLADRGETQYF. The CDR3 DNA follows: TGTGCCAGCAGTTTAGCGGACAGAGGAGAGACCCAGTACTTC.

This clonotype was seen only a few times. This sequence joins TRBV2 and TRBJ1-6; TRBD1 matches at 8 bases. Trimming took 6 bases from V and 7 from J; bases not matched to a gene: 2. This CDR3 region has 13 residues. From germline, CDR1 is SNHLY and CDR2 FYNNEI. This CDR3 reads CASRGQENSPLHF. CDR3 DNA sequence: TGTGCCAGCAGGGGACAGGAAAATTCACCCCTCCACTTT.

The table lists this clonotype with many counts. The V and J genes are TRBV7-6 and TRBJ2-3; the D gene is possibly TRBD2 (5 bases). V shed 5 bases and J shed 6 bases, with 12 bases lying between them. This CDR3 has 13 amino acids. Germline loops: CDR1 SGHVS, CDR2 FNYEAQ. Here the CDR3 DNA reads TGTGCCAGCAGCCCCTACCCGGGGGATACGCAGTATTTT. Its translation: CASSPYPGDTQYF.

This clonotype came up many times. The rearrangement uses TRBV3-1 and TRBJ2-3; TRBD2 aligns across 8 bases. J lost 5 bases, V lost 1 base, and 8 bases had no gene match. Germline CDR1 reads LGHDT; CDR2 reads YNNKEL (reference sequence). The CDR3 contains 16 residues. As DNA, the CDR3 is TGTGCCAGCAGCCAAGCTTCGGGAGGGTATGGAGATACGCAGTATTTT. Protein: CASSQASGGYGDTQYF.

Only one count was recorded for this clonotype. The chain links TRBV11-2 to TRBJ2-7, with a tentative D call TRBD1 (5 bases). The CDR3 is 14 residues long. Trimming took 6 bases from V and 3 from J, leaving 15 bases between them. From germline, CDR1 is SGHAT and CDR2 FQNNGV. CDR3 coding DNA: TGTGCCAGCAGGTTTGAGTTGACAGACTACGAGCAGTACTTC. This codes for CASRFELTDYEQYF.

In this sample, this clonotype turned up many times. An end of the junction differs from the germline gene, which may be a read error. DNA of the CDR3: TGTGCTAGCAGCTTGGGGTGGGACCCGGAGAATGAGCAGTTCTTC. It yields the protein CASSLGWDPENEQFF. V gene TRBV7-7 combines with J gene TRBJ2-1; TRBD1 or TRBD2 may be the D gene (5 bases each). This CDR3 is built from 15 residues. Germline V gene lookup returns CDR1 SSHAT and CDR2 FNYEAQ (reference sequence).

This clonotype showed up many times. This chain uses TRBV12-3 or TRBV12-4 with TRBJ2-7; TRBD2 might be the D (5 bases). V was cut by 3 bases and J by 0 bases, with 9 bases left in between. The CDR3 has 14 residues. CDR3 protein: CASSLRLPSYEQYF. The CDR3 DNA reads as TGTGCCAGCAGTTTGAGACTACCCTCCTACGAGCAGTACTTC.

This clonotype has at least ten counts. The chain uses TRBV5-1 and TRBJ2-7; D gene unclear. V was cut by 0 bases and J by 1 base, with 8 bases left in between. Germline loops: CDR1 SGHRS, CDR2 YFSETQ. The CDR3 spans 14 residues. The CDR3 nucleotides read TGCGCCAGCAGCTTGGCCCAGAGATCCTACGAGCAGTACTTC. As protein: CASSLAQRSYEQYF.

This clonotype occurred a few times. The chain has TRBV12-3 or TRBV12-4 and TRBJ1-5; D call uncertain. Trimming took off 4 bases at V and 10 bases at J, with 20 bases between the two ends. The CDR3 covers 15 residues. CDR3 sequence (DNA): TGTGCCAGCAGTTCCCACGAGACTCCGTGGGAACCCCAGCATTTT. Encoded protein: CASSSHETPWEPQHF.

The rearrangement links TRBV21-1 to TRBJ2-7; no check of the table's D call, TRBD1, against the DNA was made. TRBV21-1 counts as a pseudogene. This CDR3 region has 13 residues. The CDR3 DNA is TGTGCCAGCAAACCCCCCGGAACCTACGAGCAGTACTTC. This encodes CASKPPGTYEQYF.

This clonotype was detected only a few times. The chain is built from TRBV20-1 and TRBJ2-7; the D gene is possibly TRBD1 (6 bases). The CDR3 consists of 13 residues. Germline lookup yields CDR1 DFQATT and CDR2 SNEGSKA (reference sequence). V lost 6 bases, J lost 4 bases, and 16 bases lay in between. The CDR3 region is CSARGPVIYEQYF. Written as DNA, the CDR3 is TGCAGTGCCAGGGGACCCGTGATTTACGAGCAGTACTTC.

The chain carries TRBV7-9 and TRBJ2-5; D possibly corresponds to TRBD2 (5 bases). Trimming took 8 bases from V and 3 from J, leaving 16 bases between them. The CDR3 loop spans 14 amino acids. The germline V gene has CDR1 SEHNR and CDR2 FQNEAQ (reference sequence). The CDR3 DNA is TGTGCCAGCGACCAGAGGGAATTTGAAGAGACCCAGTACTTC. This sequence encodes CASDQREFEETQYF. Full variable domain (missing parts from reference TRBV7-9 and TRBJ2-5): DTGVSQNPRHKITKRGQNVTFRCDPISEHNRLYWYRQTLGQGPEFLTYFQNEAQLEKSRLLSDRFSAERPKGSFSTLEIQRTEQGDSAMYLCASDQREFEETQYFGPGTRLLVL.

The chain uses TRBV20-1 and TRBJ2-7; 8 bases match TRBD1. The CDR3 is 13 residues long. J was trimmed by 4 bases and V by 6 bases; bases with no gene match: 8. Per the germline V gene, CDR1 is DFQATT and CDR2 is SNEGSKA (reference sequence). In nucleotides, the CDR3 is TGCAGTGCCCCCGGGACAGGAGAATACGAGCAGTACTTC. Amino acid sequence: CSAPGTGEYEQYF.

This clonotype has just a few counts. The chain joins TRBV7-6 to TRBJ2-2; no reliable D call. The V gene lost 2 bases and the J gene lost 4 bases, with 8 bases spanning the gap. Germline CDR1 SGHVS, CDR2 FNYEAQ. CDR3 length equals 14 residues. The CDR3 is CASSLLSRTGELFF. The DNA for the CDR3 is TGTGCCAGCAGCTTATTATCACGCACCGGGGAGCTGTTTTTT.

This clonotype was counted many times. The CDR3: CASSQAGDHYNEQFF. The CDR3 DNA is TGCGCCAGCAGCCAAGCTGGCGACCATTACAATGAGCAGTTCTTC. The genes are TRBV4-3 and TRBJ2-1; D not resolved. Germline values: CDR1 LGHNA, CDR2 YSLEER. This CDR3 is 15 amino acids long. Trimming cost V 1 base and J 4 bases, with 11 bases left between them.

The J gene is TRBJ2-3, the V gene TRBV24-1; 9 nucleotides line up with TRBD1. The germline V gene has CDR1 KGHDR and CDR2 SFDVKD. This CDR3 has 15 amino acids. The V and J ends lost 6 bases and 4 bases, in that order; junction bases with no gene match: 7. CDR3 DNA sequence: TGTGCCACCAGTTTAGGACAGGGGAGGGCAGATACGCAGTATTTT. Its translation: CATSLGQGRADTQYF.

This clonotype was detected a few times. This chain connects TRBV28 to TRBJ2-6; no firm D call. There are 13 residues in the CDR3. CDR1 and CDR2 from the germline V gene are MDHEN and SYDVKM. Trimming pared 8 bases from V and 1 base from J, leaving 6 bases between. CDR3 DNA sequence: TGTGCCAGCGGACGGTCTGGGGCCAACGTCCTGACTTTC. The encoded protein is CASGRSGANVLTF.

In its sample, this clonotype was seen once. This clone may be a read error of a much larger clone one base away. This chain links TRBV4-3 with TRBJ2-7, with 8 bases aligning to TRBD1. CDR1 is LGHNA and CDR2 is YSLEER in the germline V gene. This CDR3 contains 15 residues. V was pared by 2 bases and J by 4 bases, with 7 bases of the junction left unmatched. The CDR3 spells CASSQRTGRAYEQYF. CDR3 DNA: TGCGCCAGCAGCCAAAGGACAGGGCGCGCGTACGAGCAGTACTTC.

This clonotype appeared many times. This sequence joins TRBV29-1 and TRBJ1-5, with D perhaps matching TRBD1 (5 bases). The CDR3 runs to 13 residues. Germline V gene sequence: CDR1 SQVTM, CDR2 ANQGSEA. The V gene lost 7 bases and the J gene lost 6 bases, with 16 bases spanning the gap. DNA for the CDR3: TGCAGCGCCTCCCAGGGTGGGGGTCAGCCCCAGCATTTT. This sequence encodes CSASQGGGQPQHF.

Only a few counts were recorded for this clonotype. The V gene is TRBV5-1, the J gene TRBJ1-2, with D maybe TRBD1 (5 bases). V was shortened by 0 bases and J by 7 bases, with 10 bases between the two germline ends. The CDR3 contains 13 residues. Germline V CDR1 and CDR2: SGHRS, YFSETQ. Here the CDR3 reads CASSLERGFGYTF. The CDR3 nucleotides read TGCGCCAGCAGCTTGGAGCGGGGGTTTGGCTACACCTTC.

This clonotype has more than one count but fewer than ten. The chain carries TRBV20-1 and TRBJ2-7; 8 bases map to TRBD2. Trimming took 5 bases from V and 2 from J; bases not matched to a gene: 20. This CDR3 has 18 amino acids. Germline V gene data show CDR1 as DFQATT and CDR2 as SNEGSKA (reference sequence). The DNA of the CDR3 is TGCAGTGCTCGCTACAGCGGGGGAGCCTCAATACGAACCTACGAGCAGTACTTC. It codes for CSARYSGGASIRTYEQYF.

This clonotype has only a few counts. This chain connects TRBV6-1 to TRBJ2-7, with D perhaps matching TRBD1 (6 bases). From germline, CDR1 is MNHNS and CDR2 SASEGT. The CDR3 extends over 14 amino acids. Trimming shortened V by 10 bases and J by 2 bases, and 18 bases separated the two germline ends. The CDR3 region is CATRRDTLTYEQYF. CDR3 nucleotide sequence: TGTGCCACCAGACGGGACACCCTAACCTACGAGCAGTACTTC.

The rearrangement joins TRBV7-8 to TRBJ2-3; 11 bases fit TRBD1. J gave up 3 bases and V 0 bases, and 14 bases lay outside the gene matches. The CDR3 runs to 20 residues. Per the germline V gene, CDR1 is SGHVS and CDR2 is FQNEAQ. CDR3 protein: CASSLAGQGVLGGSTDTQYF. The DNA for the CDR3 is TGTGCCAGCAGCTTAGCGGGACAGGGGGTACTTGGGGGAAGTACAGATACGCAGTATTTT.

CDR3 loop: CSVLGLAGALGTYNEQFF. Here the CDR3 DNA reads TGCAGTGTCTTAGGACTAGCGGGAGCCCTGGGAACCTACAATGAGCAGTTCTTC. The chain combines TRBV20-1 with TRBJ2-1, with 13 nucleotides matching TRBD2. V dropped 7 bases and J dropped 2; count of bases not matched to a gene: 14. The germline CDR1 and CDR2 sequences are DFQATT and SNEGSKA (reference sequence). The CDR3 length is 18 residues.

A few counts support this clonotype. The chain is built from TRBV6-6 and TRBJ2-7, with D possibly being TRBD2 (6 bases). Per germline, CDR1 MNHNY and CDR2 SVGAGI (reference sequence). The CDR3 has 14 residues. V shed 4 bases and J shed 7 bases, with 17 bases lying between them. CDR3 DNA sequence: TGTGCCAGCAGTTCGGAGGGGATCTGGGGGGAGCAGTACTTC. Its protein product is CASSSEGIWGEQYF.